Listed below are T cell receptor beta chains from one sample, sequenced in a study of T-cell reconstitution after alpha-beta-depleted transplantation in children. TCRdb independently ran MiXCR on the PCR reads; one entry per CDR3 protein. The repertoire holds 95,000 to 150,000 distinct CDR3 sequences, with under 25% as singletons. This specimen consisted of PBMCs, mostly from graft donor cells, obtained 180 days after TCRalphabeta/CD19-depleted stem cell transplant. The receptors shown here come from a male patient under 10 years old who had a stem cell transplant for chronic granulomatous disease, so the T cells may come from the graft donor. CDR3s include the opening cysteine and the closing phenylalanine or tryptophan. The D gene is left open where the match is weak. Expanded clones get a size class; other rows say once, few or many, or leave the size out.

>.|TRBJ2-2|TRBV7-2|few
CASSSYPGNTGELFF
TGTGCCAGCAGCTCCTATCCAGGGAACACCGGGGAGCTGTTTTTT
>.|TRBJ2-3|TRBV29-1|.
CSSTSPAADTQYF
TGCAGCTCCACCTCCCCGGCCGCAGATACGCAGTATTTT
>.|TRBJ2-7|TRBV5-1|.
CASSLDPALYEQYF
TGCGCCAGCAGCTTGGATCCAGCTCTCTACGAGCAGTACTTC
>.|TRBJ2-7|TRBV5-1|.
CASSLGGAEVYEQYF
TGCGCCAGCAGCTTGGGTGGAGCGGAAGTCTACGAGCAGTACTTC
>TRBD1|TRBJ2-7|TRBV5-1|many
CASSHRQGSSYEQYF
TGCGCCAGCAGTCACCGACAGGGTAGCTCCTACGAGCAGTACTTC
>.|TRBJ2-1|TRBV7-8|.
CASSLNRNEQFF
TGTGCCAGCAGCTTAAACAGGAATGAGCAGTTCTTC
>TRBD2|TRBJ2-1|TRBV11-1|many
CASSLRPGLAAYNEQFF
TGTGCCAGCAGCTTACGTCCGGGACTAGCGGCATACAATGAGCAGTTCTTC
>.|TRBJ1-1|TRBV20-1|few
CSAAMNTEAFF
TGCAGTGCTGCCATGAACACTGAAGCTTTCTTT
>TRBD1|TRBJ2-6|TRBV27|.
CASSLVGQGFTGANVLTF
TGTGCCAGCAGTTTAGTGGGACAGGGGTTCACTGGGGCCAACGTCCTGACTTTC
>TRBD2|TRBJ2-5|TRBV3-1|.
CASSQDSLGLASYQETQYF
TGTGCCAGCAGCCAAGATTCCCTGGGACTAGCTTCATACCAAGAGACCCAGTACTTC
>TRBD1|TRBJ2-7|TRBV12-3/TRBV12-4|.
CASSQGQGSREQYF
TGTGCCAGCAGCCAGGGACAGGGGTCCCGCGAGCAGTACTTC